These 29 T cell receptor beta chains originate from one sample sequenced in a study of shared clonotypes between healthy human individuals (dated by TCRdb to 2020 to 2021). The library came from the immunoSEQ multiplex PCR assay. TCRdb mirrors the immuneACCESS table, restricted to in-frame sequences. Some clones are absent from its copies; in checked studies, under half trace to an unresolved V gene, and the reason for the others is unknown. For this sample the table gives under 1,100,000 clones, of which about 75% were detected only once. The ten largest clonotypes hold approximately 1.3% of the sample. The source material was memory CD4+ T cells sorted from blood. According to the study, the label for this sample's cell subset or site signals: CD45RA-negative fraction. These receptors were obtained from a man aged 18 to 29 in good health.

V is TRBV29-1 and J is TRBJ2-2; the D gene is possibly TRBD1 (6 bases). The germline V gene encodes CDR1 SQVTM and CDR2 ANQGSEA. The germline V and J ends were trimmed by 6 bases and 3 bases, with 17 bases remaining between them. The CDR3 runs 15 residues. CDR3 sequence: CSVGLGAGDTGELFF. CDR3 sequence (DNA): TGCAGCGTGGGGCTGGGGGCCGGGGACACCGGGGAGCTGTTTTTT.

The chain joins TRBV4-1 to TRBJ2-1; 12 bases match TRBD2. Germline V gives CDR1 MGHRA, CDR2 YSYEKL. The CDR3 runs to 15 residues. The trim removed 4 bases at V and 7 bases at J, leaving 5 bases unmatched. Here the CDR3 reads CASSLLGLAGNEQFF. The CDR3 coding sequence is TGCGCCAGCAGCCTCCTAGGACTAGCGGGAAATGAGCAGTTCTTC.

This chain joins TRBV6-5 and TRBJ2-1, with a weak D call TRBD2 (7 bases). The germline V gene has CDR1 MNHEY and CDR2 SVGAGI. The V gene lost 6 bases and the J gene lost 6 bases, with 12 bases spanning the gap. This CDR3 contains 13 residues. DNA of the CDR3: TGTGCCAGCAGACAGGGACTACCCAATGAGCAGTTCTTC. This encodes CASRQGLPNEQFF.

This chain joins TRBV25-1 and TRBJ1-1; tentatively, D is TRBD1 (5 bases). The V end was cut by 6 bases, the J end by 5 bases, with 16 bases between. There are 14 residues in the CDR3. CDR1 MGHDK and CDR2 SYGVNS come from the germline V gene. The CDR3 DNA follows: TGTGCCAGCAGGGAAACGGGACGGGAAACTGAAGCTTTCTTT. Amino acid sequence: CASRETGRETEAFF.

The rearrangement uses TRBV19 and TRBJ2-3, with 8 bases fitting TRBD2. Germline V lookup: CDR1 LNHDA, CDR2 SQIVND (reference sequence). CDR3 length equals 14 residues. V shed 9 bases and J 4 bases; nucleotides not matched to a gene: 9. The CDR3 DNA follows: TGTGCCAGCAGGCCCGCGGGGGGCCCAGATACGCAGTATTTT. Translated, it gives CASRPAGGPDTQYF.

The chain employs TRBV12-2 and TRBJ2-3; TRBD2 is the table's D call and was not checked against the DNA. TRBV12-2 is an annotated pseudogene. This CDR3 is built from 16 residues. CDR3 coding DNA: TGTGCAAGTCGCTGGACCGGGACTAGAGGTACAGATACGCAGTATTTT. It specifies CASRWTGTRGTDTQYF.

The V call is TRBV4-1, the J call TRBJ2-1; the D gene could be TRBD1 or TRBD2 (6 bases each). V gave up 3 bases and J gave up 0 bases, with 21 bases separating them. CDR1 MGHRA and CDR2 YSYEKL come from the germline V gene. The CDR3 sequence is 19 residues long. The CDR3 loop is CASSHPQGRLAASYNEQFF. DNA for the CDR3: TGCGCCAGCAGCCACCCCCAGGGGAGGCTAGCCGCCTCCTACAATGAGCAGTTCTTC.

CDR3 nucleotide sequence: TGTGCCAGCAGTGCCTCTTCCGATACGCAGTATTTT. It codes for CASSASSDTQYF. This chain uses TRBV25-1 with TRBJ2-3; D unclear. The germline gives CDR1 MGHDK, CDR2 SYGVNS. The V gene lost 4 bases and the J gene lost 6 bases, with 8 bases spanning the gap. The CDR3 consists of 12 residues.

The CDR3 here is CASRDDGAKNIQYF. The DNA of the CDR3 is TGTGCCAGTAGGGACGATGGGGCCAAAAACATTCAGTACTTC. V usage is TRBV19 and J usage is TRBJ2-4; D remains unclear. In germline, CDR1 is LNHDA, CDR2 SQIVND (reference sequence). Trimming pared 6 bases from V and 1 base from J, leaving 10 bases between. The CDR3 consists of 14 residues.

The chain recombines TRBV29-1 with TRBJ2-5; D assignment may be TRBD1 or TRBD2 (5 bases each). The end of the DNA fits TRBJ2-7 better, so the J call may be wrong. In germline, CDR1 is SQVTM, CDR2 ANQGSEA. This CDR3 contains 12 residues. The CDR3 sequence: CSVEAGTHEQYF. For the CDR3, the DNA is TGCAGCGTTGAAGCAGGGACGCACGAGCAGTACTTC.

This chain uses TRBV7-2 with TRBJ1-1; D gene unclear. Trimming shortened V by 2 bases and J by 6 bases, and 10 bases separated the two germline ends. This CDR3 contains 13 residues. CDR1 and CDR2 from the germline V gene are SGHTA and FQGNSA. The CDR3 DNA reads as TGTGCCAGCAGCTTATCCCACTACCCTGAAGCTTTCTTT. Protein sequence: CASSLSHYPEAFF.

This clone was recorded once. The chain is built from TRBV9 and TRBJ2-2; D uncertain. The CDR3 spans 15 residues. V was clipped by 0 bases and J by 1 base, with 7 bases between them. CDR1 and CDR2 (germline): SGDLS, YYNGEE. The CDR3 spells CASSVGSVNTGELFF. In nucleotides, the CDR3 is TGTGCCAGCAGCGTAGGATCGGTGAACACCGGGGAGCTGTTTTTT.

This sequence joins TRBV4-3 and TRBJ2-1; 10 bases match TRBD2. V was clipped by 0 bases and J by 4 bases; unmatched bases: 0. CDR1 is LGHNA and CDR2 is YSLEER in the germline V gene. This CDR3 region has 15 residues. The CDR3, as DNA: TGCGCCAGCAGCCAAGAACTAGCGGGGTACAATGAGCAGTTCTTC. Translating gives CASSQELAGYNEQFF.

This rearrangement joins TRBV10-1 to TRBJ2-3, with unresolved D. CDR3 length: 14 residues. Deletions cut 5 bases from V and 0 bases from J, with 9 bases between. Germline V lookup: CDR1 WNHNN, CDR2 SYGVQD (reference sequence). The CDR3 loop is CASSRLASTDTQYF. CDR3 DNA sequence: TGCGCCAGCAGTCGGTTGGCTAGCACAGATACGCAGTATTTT.

This clone was counted only a few times. This chain connects TRBV7-8 to TRBJ2-3, with 7 bases identical to TRBD2. Germline lookup yields CDR1 SGHVS and CDR2 FQNEAQ. The length of the CDR3 is 14 residues. Trimming at V came to 8 bases and at J to 8 bases, leaving 13 bases not matched to a gene. The CDR3 region has the DNA TGTGCCAGCCAGAGTGGGGAGGGCCTGGGTACGCAGTATTTT. This encodes CASQSGEGLGTQYF. Drawing the rest from reference TRBV7-8 and TRBJ2-3, the complete variable domain is GAGVSQSPRYKVAKRGQDVALRCDPISGHVSLFWYQQALGQGPEFLTYFQNEAQLDKSGLPSDRFFAERPEGSVSTLKIQRTQQEDSAVYLCASQSGEGLGTQYFGPGTRLTVL.

A remark on this clone: The same CDR3 also results from other DNA sequences found in this sample. The genes are TRBV30 and TRBJ1-2; weak D call: TRBD1 (6 bases). This CDR3 has 13 amino acids. Trimming shortened V by 3 bases and J by 2 bases, and 10 bases separated the two germline ends. CDR1 is GTSNPN, CDR2 SVGIG, per germline (reference sequence). This CDR3 is CAWSPQGNYGYTF. The CDR3 region has the DNA TGTGCCTGGAGCCCTCAGGGGAACTATGGCTACACCTTC.

The chain links TRBV5-1 to TRBJ2-1, with 8 nucleotides matching TRBD1. This CDR3 has 15 amino acids. The V gene's germline CDR1 is SGHRS and CDR2 YFSETQ. J lost 5 bases, V lost 4 bases, and 8 bases had no gene match. CDR3 protein: CASSPGQGPNNEQFF. In DNA form, the CDR3 reads TGCGCCAGCAGCCCTGGACAGGGTCCAAACAATGAGCAGTTCTTC. Variable domain in full (rest from reference TRBV5-1 and TRBJ2-1): KAGVTQTPRYLIKTRGQQVTLSCSPISGHRSVSWYQQTPGQGLQFLFEYFSETQRNKGNFPGRFSGRQFSNSRSEMNVSTLELGDSALYLCASSPGQGPNNEQFFGPGTRLTVL.

V is TRBV5-3 and J is TRBJ1-1; no firm D call. TRBV5-3 is classed as an ORF, of uncertain function. The CDR3 sequence is 14 residues long. Trimming cost V 5 bases and J 4 bases, with 15 bases left between them. CDR3 bases: TGTGCCAGAAGTCTCTGGCCCAAGGGCACTGAAGCTTTCTTT. Its protein product is CARSLWPKGTEAFF.

The rearrangement joins TRBV7-2 to TRBJ1-2; no clear D. CDR1 SGHTA and CDR2 FQGNSA come from the germline V gene. Deletions cut 5 bases from V and 3 bases from J, with 19 bases between. The CDR3 consists of 16 residues. The chain's CDR3 is CASSPSGPGVYYGYTF. The CDR3 DNA reads as TGTGCCAGCAGCCCATCTGGACCGGGAGTATACTATGGCTACACCTTC.

CDR3 DNA sequence: TGTGCCAGCAGCTCCGGGACAAAGGCGGCCGAGCAGTACTTC. Amino acids: CASSSGTKAAEQYF. The V gene is TRBV7-2, the J gene TRBJ2-7, with TRBD1 as a possible D gene (6 bases). The germline V gene has CDR1 SGHTA and CDR2 FQGNSA. The CDR3 extends over 14 amino acids. With 4 bases removed from V and 6 bases from J, the gap between germline ends came to 16 bases.

This clone turned up a few times. The chain has TRBV7-9 and TRBJ1-1; 7 bases map to TRBD1. Trimming cost V 5 bases and J 4 bases; bases outside gene matches: 7. The CDR3 is 14 residues long. The germline CDR1 and CDR2 sequences are SEHNR and FQNEAQ (reference sequence). CDR3 sequence (DNA): TGTGCCAGCAGCCCGAACACAGGGGCCACTGAAGCTTTCTTT. It codes for CASSPNTGATEAFF.

This clone occurred a few times. The chain is built from TRBV4-1 and TRBJ1-1; maybe TRBD1 (5 bases). The CDR3 is 13 amino acids. V was cut by 0 bases and J by 5 bases, with 7 bases left in between. In germline, CDR1 is MGHRA, CDR2 YSYEKL. Here the CDR3 reads CASSQDRGTEAFF. Here the CDR3 DNA reads TGCGCCAGCAGCCAAGATCGGGGGACTGAAGCTTTCTTT.

The chain links TRBV5-1 to TRBJ2-3, with 7 bases aligning to TRBD2. The ends lost 0 bases at V and 4 bases at J; junction bases unmatched: 5. Looked up from germline, CDR1 is SGHRS and CDR2 is YFSETQ. This CDR3 region has 15 residues. CDR3 sequence reads: CASSLGTRVSDTQYF. The CDR3 DNA is TGCGCCAGCAGCTTGGGGACTAGAGTGTCAGATACGCAGTATTTT.

About this clone: This specimen includes other DNA sequences encoding the same CDR3. The rearrangement joins TRBV5-1 to TRBJ2-7, with 8 bases identical to TRBD1. Germline loops: CDR1 SGHRS, CDR2 YFSETQ. This CDR3 has 14 amino acids. Germline trimming cut 3 bases from V and 3 bases from J; bases unmatched to any gene: 5. DNA for the CDR3: TGCGCCAGCAGCTCCCAGGGGGCTAACTACGAGCAGTACTTC. Protein sequence: CASSSQGANYEQYF. The full variable domain, with the rest looked up from reference TRBV5-1 and TRBJ2-7, is KAGVTQTPRYLIKTRGQQVTLSCSPISGHRSVSWYQQTPGQGLQFLFEYFSETQRNKGNFPGRFSGRQFSNSRSEMNVSTLELGDSALYLCASSSQGANYEQYFGPGTRLTVT.

The chain is built from TRBV7-8 and TRBJ2-7; the D gene is possibly TRBD2 (6 bases). With 0 bases removed from V and 7 bases from J, the gap between germline ends came to 13 bases. CDR1 SGHVS and CDR2 FQNEAQ come from the germline V gene. CDR3 length equals 14 residues. CDR3 protein: CASSLAGTVREQYF. CDR3 coding DNA: TGTGCCAGCAGCTTAGCGGGGACTGTGAGGGAGCAGTACTTC.

The V call is TRBV5-5, the J call TRBJ1-1; D not resolved. The CDR3 extends over 14 amino acids. Trimming took 4 bases from V and 0 from J, leaving 10 bases between them. The germline V gene has CDR1 SGHKS and CDR2 YYEKEE (reference sequence). The CDR3, as DNA: TGTGCCAGCAGCGTCGGACCCTTGAACACTGAAGCTTTCTTT. It codes for CASSVGPLNTEAFF.

The rearrangement links TRBV6-6 to TRBJ2-3; 10 positions agree with TRBD2. The V and J ends lost 3 bases and 4 bases, in that order; junction bases with no gene match: 4. Germline V lookup: CDR1 MNHNY, CDR2 SVGAGI (reference sequence). The CDR3 is 15 amino acids. Here the CDR3 DNA reads TGTGCCAGCAGTTATGTGAGCGGGAGGGCAGATACGCAGTATTTT. It translates to CASSYVSGRADTQYF.

There are many counts of this clone. Within the sample, other DNA sequences also encode this same CDR3. This sequence joins TRBV5-1 and TRBJ2-1; 7 bases match TRBD2. The CDR3 covers 13 residues. Germline trimming cut 7 bases from V and 10 bases from J; bases unmatched to any gene: 11. Germline V gene sequence: CDR1 SGHRS, CDR2 YFSETQ. The CDR3 reads CASRSGEGREQFF. The CDR3 nucleotides are TGCGCCAGCCGCTCCGGGGAGGGGCGAGAGCAGTTCTTC.

The J gene is TRBJ2-5, the V gene TRBV15; D unresolved. V was shortened by 8 bases and J by 2 bases, with 12 bases between the two germline ends. CDR3 length: 13 amino acids. CDR1 is LNHNV and CDR2 is YYDKDF in the germline V gene (reference sequence). The CDR3 bases are TGTGCCACCGTGGAAGGAACACAAGAGACCCAGTACTTC. Its translation is CATVEGTQETQYF.